This note documents a single T cell receptor (beta chain) sequence. The CDR3 covers 16 residues. Germline CDR1 reads SGHTS; CDR2 reads YDEGEE. V gave up 4 bases and J gave up 0 bases; unmatched junction bases: 9. These data are taken from a study of shared clonotypes between healthy human individuals. The method was immunoSEQ multiplex PCR; TCRdb's version includes in-frame clones alone and lacks a portion of them. Of 2 million to 2.5 million clones detected, 80% to 95% appear once; the ten largest clones hold 0.39%. The chain couples TRBV5-8 to TRBJ2-7, with 8 bases aligning to TRBD2. Input material: naive CD4+ T cells from PBMCs. Described subset: CD45RA+ positively selected. The TCR was taken from a man aged 18 to 30 in good health. Some clones in this sample may be carry-over from other donors' samples. Written as DNA, the CDR3 is TGTGCCAGCAGCCAGAGAGCGGGGGTAAGCTCCTACGAGCAGTACTTC. This sequence encodes CASSQRAGVSSYEQYF. Variable domain in full (rest from reference TRBV5-8 and TRBJ2-7): EAGVTQSPTHLIKTRGQQATLRCSPISGHTSVYWYQQALGLGLQFLLWYDEGEERNRGNFPPRFSGRQFPNYSSELNVNALELEDSALYLCASSQRAGVSSYEQYFGPGTRLTVT.